The T cell receptor (beta chain) under discussion was sequenced for a study of cytomegalovirus exposure and HLA in healthy donors. PCR used 60 Vbeta primers and 13 Jbeta primers. The protocol was immunoSEQ multiplex PCR, while the TCRdb copy is restricted to in-frame clones and leaves out a portion. There are under 200,000 clones in the sample; around 68% occur only once, and 2.8% lies in the top ten. The study, taken as a whole, reports: The study put under 200 TCR beta chains on its list as cytomegalovirus-associated.

From germline, CDR1 is SGHVS and CDR2 FNYEAQ. This CDR3 is 15 amino acids long. Concerning this clone itself: The antigen remains undetermined. Mismatch with germline at one junction end may stem from a read error.

The sequence was obtained from a woman in her thirties or forties in good health and CMV-seropositive. The gene calls are TRBV7-6 and TRBJ1-2; D remains ambiguous. Material for sequencing was PBMCs. CDR3: CASSDVEGPTYGYPF. The CDR3 DNA reads TGTGCCAGCAGCGATGTCGAGGGCCCCACCTATGGCTACCCCTTC.